The next 32 T cell receptor beta chains were all read from a single sample in a study of identical twins. One entry per CDR3 protein results from TCRdb running MiXCR on the 5' RACE reads. The sample has over 200,000 distinct CDR3 sequences, around a tenth seen once. The material sequenced was memory (CD45RO+) T cells sorted from blood. The receptors stem from a woman in her late teens or twenties in good health.

V is TRBV20-1 and J is TRBJ1-2, with 11 bases lining up with TRBD1. The ends lost 4 bases at V and 8 bases at J; junction bases unmatched: 3. This CDR3 contains 12 residues. Germline CDR1 reads DFQATT; CDR2 reads SNEGSKA (reference sequence). DNA of the CDR3: TGCAGTGCTATTGGACAGGGGGCCGGCTACACCTTC. This gives the protein CSAIGQGAGYTF.

There are a few counts of this clonotype. The rearrangement uses TRBV7-9 and TRBJ2-1; weak D call: TRBD2 (5 bases). CDR3 length equals 14 residues. V lost 4 bases and J 9 bases, leaving 16 bases between the germline ends. Germline loops: CDR1 SEHNR, CDR2 FQNEAQ (reference sequence). The DNA for the CDR3 is TGTGCCAGCAGCTCAGCCCAACTAGTGTCTGAGCAGTTCTTC. This encodes CASSSAQLVSEQFF.

There are a few counts of this clonotype. The rearrangement links TRBV5-1 to TRBJ2-5; 8 nucleotides match TRBD2. The germline CDR1 and CDR2 sequences are SGHRS and YFSETQ. The CDR3 consists of 15 residues. The V gene end was trimmed by 4 bases and the J gene end by 5 bases; junction bases not matched to a gene: 10. CDR3 in DNA: TGCGCCAGCAGCCCGGGGGGGGCCGTCGCGGAGACCCAGTACTTC. It specifies CASSPGGAVAETQYF.

This clonotype was counted a single time. The V and J genes are TRBV29-1 and TRBJ1-5; D perhaps matches TRBD1 (6 bases). Per the germline V gene, CDR1 is SQVTM and CDR2 is ANQGSEA. V lost 5 bases and J lost 5, with 10 bases in between. The CDR3 is made up of 12 amino acids. The CDR3 DNA is TGCAGCGTTATGGGGGCGGATCAGCCCCAGCATTTT. Protein product: CSVMGADQPQHF. Using reference TRBV29-1 and TRBJ1-5 for the parts outside the CDR3, the full variable domain is SAVISQKPSRDICQRGTSLTIQCQVDSQVTMMFWYRQQPGQSLTLIATANQGSEATYESGFVIDKFPISRPNLTFSTLTVSNMSPEDSSIYLCSVMGADQPQHFGDGTRLSIL.

The chain joins TRBV11-3 to TRBJ2-1; perhaps TRBD2 as D (6 bases). The length of the CDR3 is 16 residues. The V gene lost 5 bases and the J gene lost 5 bases, with 19 bases spanning the gap. Germline CDR1 is SGHNT and CDR2 is YENEEA. The DNA of the CDR3 is TGTGCCAGCAGCGCAGAGGGGACTCTAAGTAACAATGAGCAGTTCTTC. It yields the protein CASSAEGTLSNNEQFF.

This clonotype was seen many times. The J gene is TRBJ1-6, the V gene TRBV7-6, with no clear D. The CDR3 spans 16 residues. Germline lookup yields CDR1 SGHVS and CDR2 FNYEAQ. Trimming shortened V by 1 base and J by 9 bases, and 16 bases separated the two germline ends. The chain's CDR3 is CASSLGRRLEGSPLHF. The DNA of the CDR3 is TGTGCCAGCAGCTTAGGTCGGCGCCTTGAAGGTTCACCCCTCCACTTT.

This clonotype has at least ten counts. The V call is TRBV7-2, the J call TRBJ2-7; D is uncertain. Germline loops: CDR1 SGHTA, CDR2 FQGNSA. V lost 3 bases and J lost 6, with 12 bases in between. The length of the CDR3 is 13 residues. The DNA of the CDR3 is TGTGCCAGCAGCTTGTCTAGATCGAGCGAGCAGTACTTC. It specifies CASSLSRSSEQYF. Combining the CDR3 with reference TRBV7-2 and TRBJ2-7 gives the whole variable domain GAGVSQSPSNKVTEKGKDVELRCDPISGHTALYWYRQSLGQGLEFLIYFQGNSAPDKSGLPSDRFSAERTGGSVSTLTIQRTQQEDSAVYLCASSLSRSSEQYFGPGTRLTVT.

The gene calls are TRBV20-1 and TRBJ2-1; D gene unclear. Trimming stripped 7 bases from V and 8 bases from J, with 9 bases between. CDR3 length equals 10 residues. The germline gives CDR1 DFQATT, CDR2 SNEGSKA (reference sequence). The CDR3 DNA reads TGCAGTGTCGGAAACTATGAGCAGTTCTTC. Encoded protein: CSVGNYEQFF.

This rearrangement joins TRBV20-1 to TRBJ2-3; 10 positions match TRBD1. The CDR3 has 12 amino acids. CDR1 and CDR2 (germline): DFQATT, SNEGSKA (reference sequence). V gave up 6 bases and J gave up 6 bases; unmatched junction bases: 3. The CDR3 protein is CSAADRGDTQYF. For the CDR3, the DNA is TGCAGTGCCGCGGACAGGGGGGATACGCAGTATTTT.

This clonotype was picked up many times. The chain is built from TRBV6-5 and TRBJ1-2; D unclear. CDR1 MNHEY and CDR2 SVGAGI come from the germline V gene. This CDR3 has 14 amino acids. Deletions cut 2 bases from V and 8 bases from J, with 15 bases between. CDR3 residues: CASSYEMWGGGYTF. CDR3 coding DNA: TGTGCCAGCAGTTACGAAATGTGGGGTGGCGGCTACACCTTC.

This clonotype was seen at least ten times. V gene TRBV9 combines with J gene TRBJ2-5; 8 positions match TRBD1. This CDR3 contains 14 residues. The ends lost 4 bases at V and 7 bases at J; junction bases unmatched: 9. The germline V gene encodes CDR1 SGDLS and CDR2 YYNGEE. The CDR3 loop is CASSQDRVGGTQYF. The CDR3 DNA sequence: TGTGCCAGCAGCCAGGACAGGGTGGGAGGGACCCAGTACTTC.

This clonotype was recorded many times. The chain employs TRBV7-2 and TRBJ2-7; D uncertain. The CDR3 totals 15 residues. The germline V and J ends were trimmed by 2 bases and 4 bases, with 15 bases remaining between them. Germline values: CDR1 SGHTA, CDR2 FQGNSA. CDR3 bases: TGTGCCAGCAGCTTAACGCCGGGTATCCAATACGAGCAGTACTTC. It encodes CASSLTPGIQYEQYF. The full variable domain, with the rest looked up from reference TRBV7-2 and TRBJ2-7, is GAGVSQSPSNKVTEKGKDVELRCDPISGHTALYWYRQSLGQGLEFLIYFQGNSAPDKSGLPSDRFSAERTGGSVSTLTIQRTQQEDSAVYLCASSLTPGIQYEQYFGPGTRLTVT.

About this clonotype itself: The junction departs from germline at one end; a sequencing error may be responsible. This rearrangement joins TRBV3-1 to TRBJ1-2; D remains ambiguous. Germline CDR1 LGHDT, CDR2 YNNKEL (reference sequence). The CDR3 has 12 residues. The DNA of the CDR3 is TGTGCCAGCAGCCTCCGATACTACGGCTACACCTTC. Amino acids: CASSLRYYGYTF.

This clonotype came up many times. The genes are TRBV7-2 and TRBJ1-2, with D unresolved. Germline CDR1 and CDR2: SGHTA and FQGNSA. V lost 5 bases, J lost 8 bases, and 12 bases lay in between. This CDR3 has 12 residues. CDR3 amino acids: CASSLYSSGYTF. The CDR3 DNA is TGTGCCAGCAGCCTTTATTCCAGCGGCTACACCTTC.

Ten or more counts support this clonotype. The J gene is TRBJ2-7, the V gene TRBV7-8, with 10 bases lining up with TRBD1. Germline assignment: CDR1 SGHVS and CDR2 FQNEAQ. The length of the CDR3 is 16 residues. The junction had 12 bases not matched to a gene; V was cut back by 5 bases and J by 5 bases. The CDR3 is CASSTRPGQGNHEQYF. CDR3 sequence (DNA): TGTGCCAGCAGCACAAGACCGGGACAGGGGAACCACGAGCAGTACTTC. Together with reference TRBV7-8 and TRBJ2-7, the CDR3 gives the full variable domain: GAGVSQSPRYKVAKRGQDVALRCDPISGHVSLFWYQQALGQGPEFLTYFQNEAQLDKSGLPSDRFFAERPEGSVSTLKIQRTQQEDSAVYLCASSTRPGQGNHEQYFGPGTRLTVT.

The chain uses TRBV6-5 and TRBJ1-2; D unclear. This CDR3 has 14 amino acids. CDR1 and CDR2 from the germline V gene are MNHEY and SVGAGI. With 2 bases removed from V and 4 bases from J, the gap between germline ends came to 11 bases. CDR3 in amino acids: CASSYLPSLYGYTF. The CDR3 bases are TGTGCCAGCAGTTACCTTCCATCTCTCTATGGCTACACCTTC.

This clonotype has a handful of counts. The rearrangement uses TRBV2 and TRBJ2-7, with 9 bases that match TRBD1. There are 17 residues in the CDR3. The germline V gene encodes CDR1 SNHLY and CDR2 FYNNEI. J gave up 0 bases and V 0 bases, and 6 bases lay outside the gene matches. The CDR3 reads CASSEAEPGQGSYEQYF. CDR3 nucleotide sequence: TGTGCCAGCAGTGAAGCGGAACCGGGACAGGGCTCCTACGAGCAGTACTTC.

The table lists this clonotype with many counts. The V gene is TRBV12-3 or TRBV12-4, the J gene TRBJ2-1; D ambiguous. The length of the CDR3 is 12 residues. The germline V and J ends were trimmed by 6 bases and 5 bases, with 8 bases remaining between them. The CDR3: CASSSPNNEQFF. The CDR3 DNA sequence: TGTGCCAGCAGCTCGCCAAACAATGAGCAGTTCTTC.

The chain has TRBV2 and TRBJ2-7; 7 nucleotides line up with TRBD1. Unmatched junction bases numbered 10, after V lost 6 bases and J lost 5 bases. Germline-derived CDR1 and CDR2 are SNHLY and FYNNEI. CDR3 length equals 14 residues. Here the CDR3 reads CASSRGTVGNEQYF. The CDR3 DNA reads TGTGCCAGCAGCCGAGGGACAGTCGGCAACGAGCAGTACTTC.

This clonotype has just a few counts. The chain uses TRBV20-1 and TRBJ1-2, with D uncertain. V was pared by 6 bases and J by 1 base, with 18 bases between. CDR1 DFQATT and CDR2 SNEGSKA come from the germline V gene (reference sequence). The CDR3 covers 15 residues. CDR3 loop: CSASSTRTGNYGYTF. The CDR3 coding sequence is TGCAGTGCCTCTTCCACCCGGACTGGTAACTATGGCTACACCTTC.

The chain has TRBV12-3 or TRBV12-4 and TRBJ2-1; a weak D match, TRBD2 (7 bases). The CDR3 is made up of 16 amino acids. V was cut by 7 bases and J by 10 bases, with 26 bases left in between. This CDR3 reads CASTRGGGRLTREQFF. DNA for the CDR3: TGTGCCAGCACCCGAGGGGGGGGGCGCTTAACCAGGGAGCAGTTCTTC.

This chain links TRBV6-1 with TRBJ2-7; D perhaps matches TRBD1 (6 bases). Germline V CDR1 and CDR2: MNHNS, SASEGT. Trimming removed 7 bases at V and 0 bases at J, with 13 bases between. This CDR3 comprises 14 residues. The CDR3 DNA reads as TGTGCCAGCACCCCTCAGGGGAGCTCCTACGAGCAGTACTTC. Protein: CASTPQGSSYEQYF.

This clonotype was counted between two and nine times. This rearrangement joins TRBV7-2 to TRBJ2-2; 7 bases are shared with TRBD2. Unmatched junction bases numbered 10, after V lost 5 bases and J lost 4 bases. The CDR3 covers 16 residues. Per the germline V gene, CDR1 is SGHTA and CDR2 is FQGNSA. The CDR3 is CASSRRLARGTGELFF. The DNA of the CDR3 is TGTGCCAGCAGCCGCCGACTAGCAAGAGGCACCGGGGAGCTGTTTTTT.

A word on this clonotype: One end of the junction varies from germline; a read error may be responsible. The CDR3 nucleotides are TGTGCCAGCAGCCACGGCCGAGGGCAGGGCTACGATGAGCAGTTCTTC. This gives the protein CASSHGRGQGYDEQFF. The chain recombines TRBV3-1 with TRBJ2-1; D could derive from TRBD1 or TRBD2 (5 bases each). The CDR3 loop spans 16 amino acids. Germline CDR1 LGHDT, CDR2 YNNKEL (reference sequence).

The chain employs TRBV20-1 and TRBJ2-1, with D tentatively TRBD1 (5 bases). This CDR3 has 14 amino acids. V dropped 8 bases and J dropped 0 bases, with 14 bases sitting between them. CDR1 is DFQATT, CDR2 SNEGSKA, per germline (reference sequence). CDR3 protein: CSFIDSRSYNEQFF. The CDR3 nucleotides read TGCAGTTTTATCGACAGCCGCTCCTACAATGAGCAGTTCTTC.

The chain has TRBV12-5 and TRBJ1-6; TRBD1 matches 8 bases. From germline, CDR1 is LGHNT and CDR2 FRNRAP. The CDR3 spans 14 residues. J gave up 7 bases and V 1 base, and 0 bases lay outside the gene matches. CDR3 in amino acids: CASGLGQGNSPLHF. The CDR3 bases are TGTGCTAGTGGTTTGGGACAGGGGAATTCACCCCTCCACTTT.

This chain links TRBV20-1 with TRBJ2-3; D possibly uses TRBD1 or TRBD2 (6 bases each). The CDR3 is 14 residues long. Germline V gives CDR1 DFQATT, CDR2 SNEGSKA (reference sequence). V was shortened by 5 bases and J by 0 bases, with 12 bases between the two germline ends. The chain's CDR3 is CSAGGPYSTDTQYF. CDR3 DNA sequence: TGCAGTGCTGGGGGGCCCTATAGCACAGATACGCAGTATTTT.

This clonotype was found many times. This chain uses TRBV5-1 with TRBJ2-4; D call uncertain. V lost 2 bases, J lost 1 base, and 10 bases lay in between. The CDR3 totals 15 residues. Germline assignment: CDR1 SGHRS and CDR2 YFSETQ. CDR3 sequence reads: CASSLGGAAKNIQYF. CDR3 nucleotides: TGCGCCAGCAGCTTAGGCGGAGCGGCCAAAAACATTCAGTACTTC.

The chain joins TRBV12-3 or TRBV12-4 to TRBJ1-2; tentatively, D is TRBD1 (5 bases). Trimming removed 3 bases from V and 7 bases from J, with 12 bases in between. The CDR3 spans 13 residues. The CDR3 bases are TGTGCCAGCAGTTTCTCAGGGCGGGTTGGCTACACCTTC. Protein sequence: CASSFSGRVGYTF.

The chain carries TRBV11-2 and TRBJ2-7; TRBD1 might be the D (5 bases). Trimming removed 2 bases from V and 2 bases from J, with 13 bases in between. CDR1 and CDR2 (germline): SGHAT, FQNNGV. The CDR3 consists of 15 residues. The CDR3 here is CASSLNRIGPYEQYF. The CDR3 region has the DNA TGTGCCAGCAGCTTAAACAGGATCGGACCCTACGAGCAGTACTTC.

The table lists this clonotype with a few counts. The chain uses TRBV20-1 and TRBJ2-3, with a weak D call TRBD2 (6 bases). There are 14 residues in the CDR3. Trimming shortened V by 0 bases and J by 4 bases, and 11 bases separated the two germline ends. Germline assignment: CDR1 DFQATT and CDR2 SNEGSKA (reference sequence). CDR3 in amino acids: CSAREGRLADTQYF. The CDR3 region has the DNA TGCAGTGCTAGAGAAGGGAGACTAGCAGATACGCAGTATTTT.

The chain joins TRBV7-3 to TRBJ1-2; 8 bases line up with TRBD1. V shed 3 bases and J 3 bases; nucleotides not matched to a gene: 6. CDR1 and CDR2 (germline): SGHTA, FQGTGA. The CDR3 is 15 residues long. CDR3 loop: CASSLDPGGHYGYTF. The CDR3 nucleotides read TGTGCCAGCAGCTTGGATCCAGGGGGCCACTATGGCTACACCTTC. Full variable domain (rest looked up from reference TRBV7-3 and TRBJ1-2): GAGVSQTPSNKVTEKGKYVELRCDPISGHTALYWYRQSLGQGPEFLIYFQGTGAADDSGLPNDRFFAVRPEGSVSTLKIQRTERGDSAVYLCASSLDPGGHYGYTFGSGTRLTVV.